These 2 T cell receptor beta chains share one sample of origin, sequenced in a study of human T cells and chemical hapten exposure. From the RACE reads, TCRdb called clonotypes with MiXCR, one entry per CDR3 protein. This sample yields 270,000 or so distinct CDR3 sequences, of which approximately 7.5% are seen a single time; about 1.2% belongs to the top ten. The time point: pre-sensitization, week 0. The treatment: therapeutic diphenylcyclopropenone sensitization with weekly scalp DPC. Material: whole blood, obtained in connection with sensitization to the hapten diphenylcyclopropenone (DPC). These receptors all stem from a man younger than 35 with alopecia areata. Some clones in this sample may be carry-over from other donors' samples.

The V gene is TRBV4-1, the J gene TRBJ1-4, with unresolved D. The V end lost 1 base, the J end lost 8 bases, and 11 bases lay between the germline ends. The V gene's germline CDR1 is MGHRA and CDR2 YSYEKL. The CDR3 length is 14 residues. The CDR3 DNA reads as TGCGCCAGCAGCCAAGTAATTTTAGAAGAAAAACTGTTTTTT. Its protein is CASSQVILEEKLFF.

This CDR3 is CSARGQGYGDTQYF. The CDR3 region has the DNA TGCAGTGCTAGGGGACAGGGGTACGGAGATACGCAGTATTTT. This chain connects TRBV20-1 to TRBJ2-3; 10 bases line up with TRBD1. The germline gives CDR1 DFQATT, CDR2 SNEGSKA (reference sequence). The CDR3 has 14 amino acids. Losses at the gene ends were 3 bases for V and 5 bases for J; bases not matched to a gene: 5.